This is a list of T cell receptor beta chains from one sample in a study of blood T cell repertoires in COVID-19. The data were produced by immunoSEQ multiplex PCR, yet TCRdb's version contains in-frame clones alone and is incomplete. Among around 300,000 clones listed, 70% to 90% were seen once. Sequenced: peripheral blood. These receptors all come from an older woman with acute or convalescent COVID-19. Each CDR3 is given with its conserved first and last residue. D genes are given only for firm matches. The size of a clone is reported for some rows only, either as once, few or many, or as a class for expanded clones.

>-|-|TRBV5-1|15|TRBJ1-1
TGCGCCAGCAGCGTCCGACCCGCGGGGGGGGCCGAAGCTTTCTTT
CASSVRPAGGAEAFF
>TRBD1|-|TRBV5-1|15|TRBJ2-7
TGCGCCAGCAGACCTGACAGGGGCGTTATCTACGAGCAGTACTTC
CASRPDRGVIYEQYF
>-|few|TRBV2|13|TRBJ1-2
TGTGCCAGCAAAATAGGGGGTAACTATGGCTACACCTTC
CASKIGGNYGYTF
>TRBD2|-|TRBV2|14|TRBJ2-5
TGTGCCAGCAGTGAAGGGCTAGCGGTCGAGACCCAGTACTTC
CASSEGLAVETQYF
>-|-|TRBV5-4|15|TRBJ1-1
TGTGCCAGCAGCTCGGGCCCAGGGGCGAACACTGAAGCTTTCTTT
CASSSGPGANTEAFF
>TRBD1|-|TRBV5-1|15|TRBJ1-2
TGCGCCAGCAGCTTGGGACAGGGGGTAAACTATGGCTACACCTTC
CASSLGQGVNYGYTF
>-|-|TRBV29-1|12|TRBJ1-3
TGCAGCGTTGAATCCAGCGGCAACACCATATATTTT
CSVESSGNTIYF
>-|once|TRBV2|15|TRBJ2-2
TGTGCCAGCAGGGTGGAAACAGGGTACACCGGGGAGCTGTTTTTT
CASRVETGYTGELFF
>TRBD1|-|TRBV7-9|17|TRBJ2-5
TGTGCCAGCAGCCTGCTGTCGGGACAGTACGGCCAAGAGACCCAGTACTTC
CASSLLSGQYGQETQYF
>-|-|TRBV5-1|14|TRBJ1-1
TGCGCCAGCAGCTTGGACGCGGCGAACACTGAAGCTTTCTTT
CASSLDAANTEAFF
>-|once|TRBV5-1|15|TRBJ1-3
TGCGCCAGCAGTGGGGCCAGCAGCTCTGGAAACACCATATATTTT
CASSGASSSGNTIYF
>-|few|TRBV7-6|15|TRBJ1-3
TGTGCCAGCAGCGCCTCGGCGACGGGGAGAAACACCATATATTTT
CASSASATGRNTIYF
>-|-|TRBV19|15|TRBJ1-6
TGTGCCAGTAGTATTAAGGGGCAGGCTAATTCACCCCTCCACTTT
CASSIKGQANSPLHF
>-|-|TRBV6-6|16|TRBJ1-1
TGTGCCAGCAGTTACCCCCCCGGGAGGGGCCGAGGGGGAGCTTTCTTT
CASSYPPGRGRGGAFF
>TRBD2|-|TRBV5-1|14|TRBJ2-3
TGCGCCAGCAGCCCCCTCACTAGCGGGGATACGCAGTATTTT
CASSPLTSGDTQYF
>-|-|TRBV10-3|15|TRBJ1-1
TGTGCCATCAGTGAGGATACAGGGTTAGGAACTGAAGCTTTCTTT
CAISEDTGLGTEAFF
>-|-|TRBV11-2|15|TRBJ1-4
TGTGCCAGCAGCTTAGCTGTGGGGCGGAAGGAAAAACTGTTTTTT
CASSLAVGRKEKLFF
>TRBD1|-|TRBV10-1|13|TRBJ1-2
TGCGCCAGCGCCGGGACAGGGACCTATGGCTACACCTTC
CASAGTGTYGYTF
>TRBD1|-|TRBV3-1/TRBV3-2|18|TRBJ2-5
TGTGCCAGCAGCCAAGACATTCTGGGACAGGCACCCCAAGAGACCCAGTACTTC
CASSQDILGQAPQETQYF
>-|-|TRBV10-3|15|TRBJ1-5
TGTGCCATCAGTGAGTCATCGGGGATCGGTCAGCCCCAGCATTTT
CAISESSGIGQPQHF
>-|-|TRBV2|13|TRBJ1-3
TGTGCCAGCAGTGAGACAGTTGGAAACACCATATATTTT
CASSETVGNTIYF
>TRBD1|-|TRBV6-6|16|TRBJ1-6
TGTGCCAGCAGTTACCTCCGGGACAGATATAATTCACCCCTCCACTTT
CASSYLRDRYNSPLHF
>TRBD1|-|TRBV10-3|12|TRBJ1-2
TGTGCCATCAGCGTCGACAGGGAAGGCTACACCTTC
CAISVDREGYTF
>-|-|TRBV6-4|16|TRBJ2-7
TGTGCCAGCAGTGACCCCGGACTCCCGGGGGAGTACGAGCAGTACTTC
CASSDPGLPGEYEQYF
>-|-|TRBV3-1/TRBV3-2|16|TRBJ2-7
TGTGCCAGCAGCCAAGTCAGGGGCGGGTCCCCTAGGGAGCAGTACTTC
CASSQVRGGSPREQYF
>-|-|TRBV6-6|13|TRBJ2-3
TGTGCCACCACCGGACAGTTCACAGATACGCAGTATTTT
CATTGQFTDTQYF
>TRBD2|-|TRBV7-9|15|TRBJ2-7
TGTGCCAGCAGCTTAGGGACTAGCGAAAGCTACGAGCAGTACTTC
CASSLGTSESYEQYF
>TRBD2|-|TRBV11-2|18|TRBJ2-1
TGTGCCAGCAGCTTAGGGGGACGCGGGGGACCCCTTTACAATGAGCAGTTCTTC
CASSLGGRGGPLYNEQFF
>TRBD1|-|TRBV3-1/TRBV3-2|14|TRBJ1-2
TGTGCCAGCAGCCAAAGGGGACAGGGCCGAGGCTACACCTTC
CASSQRGQGRGYTF
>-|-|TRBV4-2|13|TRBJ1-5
TGTGCCAGCAGCCAAGATGTAAATCAGCCCCAGCATTTT
CASSQDVNQPQHF
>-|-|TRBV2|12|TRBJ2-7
TGTGCCAGCAGGCCCGACAGTTACGAGCAGTACTTC
CASRPDSYEQYF
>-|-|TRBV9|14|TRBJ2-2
TGTGCCAGCAGCGTGGGGACTTTCACCGGGGAGCTGTTTTTT
CASSVGTFTGELFF
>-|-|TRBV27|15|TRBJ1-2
TGTGCCAGCAGTTTAGGGGCAGGGGAGATCTATGGCTACACCTTC
CASSLGAGEIYGYTF
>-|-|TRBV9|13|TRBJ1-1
TGTGCCAGCAGCCATGGGAGACGGACTGAAGCTTTCTTT
CASSHGRRTEAFF
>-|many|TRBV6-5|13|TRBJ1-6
TGTGCCAGCTTTGGCCAGTTCAATTCACCCCTCCACTTT
CASFGQFNSPLHF
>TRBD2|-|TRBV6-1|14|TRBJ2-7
TGTGCCAGCAGTGAAAGGACTAGCTCCTACGAGCAGTACTTC
CASSERTSSYEQYF
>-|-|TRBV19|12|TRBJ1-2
TGTGCCAGTAAAAGGAGTAACTATGGCTACACCTTC
CASKRSNYGYTF
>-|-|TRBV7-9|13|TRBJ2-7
TGTGCCAGCAGCTCGGGTCGCTTTTACGAGCAGTACTTC
CASSSGRFYEQYF
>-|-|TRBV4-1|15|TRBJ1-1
TGCGCCAGCAGCCCCCAACAGGCCAAGCCGGCAGAAGCTTTCTTT
CASSPQQAKPAEAFF
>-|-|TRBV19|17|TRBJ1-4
TGTGCCAGTACCCCCTCGTTGGGGCGTGCAACTAATGAAAAACTGTTTTTT
CASTPSLGRATNEKLFF
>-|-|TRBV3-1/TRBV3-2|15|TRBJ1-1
TGTGCCAGCACCAGAACAATAACAGAGAACACTGAAGCTTTCTTT
CASTRTITENTEAFF
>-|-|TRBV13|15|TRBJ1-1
TGTGCCAGCAGTTCCCCTCTCCTCTTGAACACTGAAGCTTTCTTT
CASSSPLLLNTEAFF
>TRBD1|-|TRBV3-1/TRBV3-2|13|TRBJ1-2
TGTGCCAGCAGCAGGACAGGGGAAGGAGGCTACACCTTC
CASSRTGEGGYTF
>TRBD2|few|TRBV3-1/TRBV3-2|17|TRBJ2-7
TGTGCCAGCAGCCCGCAGTCCACTAGCGCTTCCTCCTACGAGCAGTACTTC
CASSPQSTSASSYEQYF
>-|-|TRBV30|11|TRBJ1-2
TGTGCCTGGAGTGCAGGGGTCGGCTACACCTTC
CAWSAGVGYTF
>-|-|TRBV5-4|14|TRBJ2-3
TGTGCCAGCAGGCCTACTACTAGCACAGATACGCAGTATTTT
CASRPTTSTDTQYF
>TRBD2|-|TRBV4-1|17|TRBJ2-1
TGCGCCAGCAGCCAAGTGTTCGGACTAGGGTCCTACAATGAGCAGTTCTTC
CASSQVFGLGSYNEQFF
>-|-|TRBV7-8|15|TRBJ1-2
TGTGCCAGCAGCTCCACGTCGGGGGATACAGGTGGCTACACCTTC
CASSSTSGDTGGYTF
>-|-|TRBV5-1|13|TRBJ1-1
TGCGCCAGCAGCCCACTTTTGAACACTGAAGCTTTCTTT
CASSPLLNTEAFF
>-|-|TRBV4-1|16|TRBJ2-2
TGCGCCAGCAGCCAAGAAGGGCTAGCGTACACCGGGGAGCTGTTTTTT
CASSQEGLAYTGELFF